What follows is one TCR beta chain and its context. Its antigen is not known. V shed 5 bases and J 4 bases; nucleotides not matched to a gene: 11. The germline V gene has CDR1 SGHAT and CDR2 FQNNGV. The CDR3 totals 18 residues. The sample originates from a study of siplizumab effects on memory and regulatory T cells. Whole-study results and caveats: The mapping of alloreactive clones to unstimulated subsets covered only a minor fraction of them. Naive T cell populations appeared to exhibit greater diversity than memory cells and appeared to be major alloresponse contributors. Naive or memory phenotype was unassignable for roughly 75-97% of proliferating CD4+ or CD8+ clones.

TCRdb keeps only in-frame clones here, not all; method: immunoSEQ multiplex PCR. There are fewer than 100,000 clones in the sample; more than 85% occur only once, and 18% lies in the top ten. The sequence came from a human donor in good health. Input material: CD8+ T cells sorted from blood. This rearrangement joins TRBV11-2 to TRBJ2-3; 14 bases fit TRBD2. The CDR3 DNA follows: TGTGCCAGCAGCCCCCGGACTAGCGGGAGGTCGCCCGCAGATACGCAGTATTTT. Its protein product is CASSPRTSGRSPADTQYF. The full variable domain, rest sourced from reference TRBV11-2 and TRBJ2-3, is EAGVAQSPRYKIIEKRQSVAFWCNPISGHATLYWYQQILGQGPKLLIQFQNNGVVDDSQLPKDRFSAERLKGVDSTLKIQPAKLEDSAVYLCASSPRTSGRSPADTQYFGPGTRLTVL.